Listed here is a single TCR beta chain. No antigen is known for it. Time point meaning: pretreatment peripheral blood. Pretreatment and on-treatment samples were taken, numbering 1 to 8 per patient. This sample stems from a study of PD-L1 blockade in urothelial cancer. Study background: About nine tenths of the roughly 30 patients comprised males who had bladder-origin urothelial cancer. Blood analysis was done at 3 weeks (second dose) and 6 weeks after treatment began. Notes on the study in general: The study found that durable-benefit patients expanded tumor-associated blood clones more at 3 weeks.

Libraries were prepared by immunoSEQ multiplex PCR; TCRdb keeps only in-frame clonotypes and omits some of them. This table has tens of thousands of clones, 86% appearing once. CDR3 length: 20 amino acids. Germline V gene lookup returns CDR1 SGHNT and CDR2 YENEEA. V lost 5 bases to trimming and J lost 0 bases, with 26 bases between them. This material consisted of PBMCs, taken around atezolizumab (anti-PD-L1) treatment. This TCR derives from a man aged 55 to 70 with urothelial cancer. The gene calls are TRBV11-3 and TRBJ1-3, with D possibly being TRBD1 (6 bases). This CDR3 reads CASSAKGDRTTSYSGNTIYF. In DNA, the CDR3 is TGTGCCAGCAGCGCAAAAGGTGACAGGACCACTTCTTACTCTGGAAACACCATATATTTT.